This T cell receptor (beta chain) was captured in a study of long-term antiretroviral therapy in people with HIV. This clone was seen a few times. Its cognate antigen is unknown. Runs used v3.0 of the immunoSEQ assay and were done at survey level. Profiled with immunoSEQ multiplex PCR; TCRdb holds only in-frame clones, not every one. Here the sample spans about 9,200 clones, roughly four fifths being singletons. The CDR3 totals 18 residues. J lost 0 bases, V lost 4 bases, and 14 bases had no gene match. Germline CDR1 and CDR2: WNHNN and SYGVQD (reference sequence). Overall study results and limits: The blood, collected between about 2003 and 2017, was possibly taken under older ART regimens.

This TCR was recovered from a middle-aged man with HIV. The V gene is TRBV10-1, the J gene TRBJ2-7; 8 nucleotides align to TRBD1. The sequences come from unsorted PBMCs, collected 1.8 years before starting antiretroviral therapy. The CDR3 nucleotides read TGCGCCAGCAGTGGGGACAGGAGGATGAGCCCCAGCTCCTACGAGCAGTACTTC. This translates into CASSGDRRMSPSSYEQYF.